The clone carrying this TCR beta chain occurred a few times. Its antigen is not identified. This sample was taken from a study of T-cell memory formation after mild COVID-19. Study-wide results and limits: Some SARS-CoV-2-responding clones were already detected in memory before infection.

TCR alpha and TCR beta cDNA libraries carrying sample barcodes and UMIs came from 5'RACE with constant-segment primers. TCRdb re-analysed the 5' RACE reads in MiXCR, keeping a single row per CDR3 protein. The table shows about 340,000 distinct CDR3 sequences, with roughly 15% occurring only once. The sequence was obtained from a man between 18 and 29 years old who had mild COVID-19 (a few samples of this study predate the infection). Cell type and time point are not known. The sequenced material came from PBMCs or a T cell subset sorted from them (not recorded which).

CDR3 sequence reads: CASSSLEGGGYTF. CDR3 nucleotides: TGTGCCAGCAGTTCCCTCGAAGGGGGAGGCTACACCTTC. The chain combines TRBV12-3 or TRBV12-4 with TRBJ1-2; TRBD1 might be the D (6 bases). The CDR3 is made up of 13 amino acids. V was pared by 4 bases and J by 8 bases, with 14 bases between.